One T cell receptor beta chain is described in this entry. This sample stems from a study of blood T cell repertoires in COVID-19. Germline lookup yields CDR1 ENHRY and CDR2 SYGVKD. The germline V and J ends were trimmed by 6 bases and 2 bases, with 16 bases remaining between them. The CDR3 has 15 amino acids. Libraries were prepared by immunoSEQ multiplex PCR; TCRdb keeps only in-frame clonotypes and omits some of them. The sample holds approximately 210,000 clones, around nine tenths seen once. The material sequenced was peripheral blood. The receptor was isolated from a woman in her forties who had recovered from COVID-19. This chain uses TRBV10-3 with TRBJ1-1, with TRBD1 as a possible D gene (5 bases). The CDR3 DNA is TGTGCCATCAGGCCTCGTGGGGGGGTCAACACTGAAGCTTTCTTT. Its protein product is CAIRPRGGVNTEAFF.